This T cell receptor (beta chain) comes out of a study of blood T cell repertoires in COVID-19. TCRdb keeps only in-frame clones here, not all; method: immunoSEQ multiplex PCR. The data show 95,000 to 150,000 clones, 85% to 90% seen once. Germline V gives CDR1 MNHNY, CDR2 SVGAGI (reference sequence). The CDR3 runs 16 residues. The V segment lost 2 bases and the J segment 6 bases; nucleotides outside the gene matches: 7. The chain recombines TRBV6-6 with TRBJ2-7; 13 nucleotides line up with TRBD2. The TCR comes from a woman between 45 and 60 years old with acute or convalescent COVID-19. The material sequenced was peripheral blood. The CDR3 protein is CASSYGGTSGISEQYF. CDR3 in DNA: TGTGCCAGCAGTTACGGGGGGACTAGCGGGATTAGCGAGCAGTACTTC.